This entry describes one T cell receptor (beta chain). The antigen is not known. The data derive from a study of OX40 agonist ivuxolimab in advanced cancers. Study-wide context: As their treatment, patients were administered ivuxolimab, an agonistic anti-OX40 (CD134) antibody. Among those enrolled, mean age was approximately 60 years (range about 23 to 90) and 75% to 85% were male. Patients in dose escalation had liver, melanoma, kidney or head and neck cancers.

Study-level points and caveats: What antigens the expanded peripheral T cells recognized was never established.

The CDR3 consists of 15 residues. The germline gives CDR1 LNHDA, CDR2 SQIVND (reference sequence). The V and J ends lost 3 bases and 5 bases respectively, with 17 bases between them. Profiling relied on immunoSEQ multiplex PCR, and the TCRdb table lists in-frame clones only, not all of them. Of roughly 70,000 clones detected, 80% to 90% appear once; the ten largest clones hold approximately 1%. This chain joins TRBV19 and TRBJ2-7; tentatively, D is TRBD1 (5 bases). This receptor was identified in an adult with an advanced solid tumor such as melanoma, head and neck, liver or kidney cancer. The sample consisted of CD4+ or CD8+ T cells sorted from blood, taken in a trial of the OX40 agonist ivuxolimab. This CDR3 reads CASSIPRPGSHEQYF. The CDR3 DNA reads TGTGCCAGTAGTATCCCTCGGCCAGGGTCCCACGAGCAGTACTTC.